The 10 T cell receptor beta chains below were found in one sample sequenced in a study of blood T cell repertoires in COVID-19 (TCRdb year 2020). The method was the immunoSEQ multiplex PCR assay. As stored in TCRdb, this immuneACCESS dataset retains in-frame rearrangements with V and J assigned. A fraction of the clones does not appear; measured against another copy, unresolved V genes explain less than half of the discrepancy, and the remainder lacks a known reason. Recorded for this sample are roughly 60,000 clones; around 80% of them occurred a single time. The top ten clonotypes cover more than 5% of the sample. The specimen was peripheral blood. Receptors were obtained from a woman aged 55-70 years with acute or convalescent COVID-19.

The chain couples TRBV11-2 to TRBJ2-7; 8 bases are a match to TRBD2. Germline V lookup: CDR1 SGHAT, CDR2 FQNNGV. The V and J ends lost 4 bases and 3 bases, in that order; junction bases with no gene match: 20. The CDR3 spans 19 residues. The CDR3 DNA reads TGTGCCAGCAGCTCACGGGGTGAAGGGTTTAGCGGGGCCAGCTACGAGCAGTACTTC. It yields the protein CASSSRGEGFSGASYEQYF.

The chain employs TRBV18 and TRBJ1-2, with D possibly TRBD1 on 5 matching bases. Trimming removed 2 bases at V and 6 bases at J, with 13 bases between. The germline V gene has CDR1 KGHSH and CDR2 LQKENI. This CDR3 comprises 14 residues. Here the CDR3 reads CASSPIQAPDGYTF. The CDR3, as DNA: TGTGCCAGCTCACCAATACAGGCGCCCGATGGCTACACCTTC.

This clone was counted once. The gene calls are TRBV6-4 and TRBJ2-3; 7 bases fit TRBD1. The trim removed 8 bases at V and 2 bases at J, leaving 10 bases unmatched. The CDR3 sequence is 15 residues long. Per germline, CDR1 MRHNA and CDR2 SNTAGT. In DNA form, the CDR3 reads TGTGCCAGCGACCCGACAGGGACGACCACAGATACGCAGTATTTT. Residues: CASDPTGTTTDTQYF.

This clone appeared many times. The V gene is TRBV29-1, the J gene TRBJ1-1; D may be TRBD1 (5 bases). CDR3 length: 10 amino acids. The germline gives CDR1 SQVTM, CDR2 ANQGSEA. V gave up 3 bases and J gave up 10 bases, with 9 bases separating them. CDR3 DNA: TGCAGCGTTGATAGCGGGGGAGCTTTCTTT. Encoded protein: CSVDSGGAFF.

The chain carries TRBV13 and TRBJ2-7, with D possibly being TRBD2 (6 bases). The germline V gene has CDR1 PRHDT and CDR2 FYEKMQ (reference sequence). Trimming took off 10 bases at V and 2 bases at J, with 18 bases between the two ends. This CDR3 is built from 14 residues. The CDR3 DNA follows: TGTGCCACCAGAAGGCGGGGAACCCCCTACGAGCAGTACTTC. Amino acids: CATRRRGTPYEQYF.

This clone was observed a few times. The V and J genes are TRBV5-5 and TRBJ1-1; TRBD1 might be the D (6 bases). Looked up from germline, CDR1 is SGHKS and CDR2 is YYEKEE (reference sequence). V was shortened by 0 bases and J by 1 base, with 10 bases between the two germline ends. This CDR3 has 15 residues. This chain's CDR3 is CASSLGPQGNTEAFF. CDR3 DNA sequence: TGTGCCAGCAGCTTGGGTCCACAGGGGAACACTGAAGCTTTCTTT.

The chain has TRBV19 and TRBJ1-6; 7 bases match TRBD1. Germline V gene sequence: CDR1 LNHDA, CDR2 SQIVND (reference sequence). The CDR3 has 15 amino acids. The J segment lost 8 bases and the V segment lost 5 bases, leaving 9 bases of the junction unmatched. The CDR3 protein is CASSFNNQGDSPLHF. Here the CDR3 DNA reads TGTGCCAGTAGTTTCAATAATCAGGGGGATTCACCCCTCCACTTT.

This chain uses TRBV5-1 with TRBJ2-2, with D maybe TRBD2 (6 bases). The germline CDR1 and CDR2 sequences are SGHRS and YFSETQ. Trimming cost V 6 bases and J 3 bases, with 15 bases left between them. The CDR3 extends over 15 amino acids. CDR3 nucleotide sequence: TGCGCCAGCACCCCCTCCGGGGGTGACACCGGGGAGCTGTTTTTT. Amino acid sequence: CASTPSGGDTGELFF. The full variable domain, rest sourced from reference TRBV5-1 and TRBJ2-2, is KAGVTQTPRYLIKTRGQQVTLSCSPISGHRSVSWYQQTPGQGLQFLFEYFSETQRNKGNFPGRFSGRQFSNSRSEMNVSTLELGDSALYLCASTPSGGDTGELFFGEGSRLTVL.

This sequence joins TRBV24-1 and TRBJ1-4, with D perhaps TRBD1 (5 bases). Per germline, CDR1 KGHDR and CDR2 SFDVKD. This CDR3 is built from 15 residues. V was cut by 3 bases and J by 8 bases, with 15 bases left in between. For the CDR3, the DNA is TGTGCCACCAGTGATCCAGGGTCGCGGGGGGAAAAACTGTTTTTT. Amino acids: CATSDPGSRGEKLFF.

The chain combines TRBV27 with TRBJ2-7; TRBD2 matches 14 bases. Germline assignment: CDR1 MNHEY and CDR2 SMNVEV (reference sequence). V dropped 5 bases and J dropped 0; count of bases not matched to a gene: 6. The CDR3 length is 17 residues. The CDR3 coding sequence is TGTGCCAGCAGTCGGACTAGCGGGGGGCCGAGCTCCTACGAGCAGTACTTC. This translates into CASSRTSGGPSSYEQYF.